Listed here are 11 T cell receptor beta chains from one sample, sequenced in a study of shared clonotypes between healthy human individuals (dated by TCRdb to the early 2020s). To prepare the library, the immunoSEQ multiplex PCR assay was applied. TCRdb stores this immuneACCESS table with in-frame sequences only. Part of the clones is absent; in the studies checked, under half of the shortfall reflects unresolved V genes, and no reason is known for the rest. For this sample the table gives 550,000 to 700,000 clones, of which around 73% were detected only once. The ten biggest clones cover 1.5% to 2% of the sample. The specimen was memory CD4+ T cells sorted from blood. In light of the paper, this sample's cell subset or site label describes: CD45RA-negative fraction. These receptors were collected from a woman aged 25 to 39 in good health.

The V and J genes are TRBV18 and TRBJ2-3; D perhaps matches TRBD1 (5 bases). The CDR3 has 24 amino acids. Germline V gene lookup returns CDR1 KGHSH and CDR2 LQKENI. Trimming left V 2 bases short and J 0 bases short, with 36 bases between. DNA of the CDR3: TGTGCCAGCTCACCAAGGTTCAAGCTCCGCTCACCGACAGAAGGCGGATCTAGCACAGATACGCAGTATTTT. It specifies CASSPRFKLRSPTEGGSSTDTQYF.

The chain couples TRBV30 to TRBJ1-1; D gene ambiguous. The CDR3 contains 12 residues. With 0 bases removed from V and 6 bases from J, the gap between germline ends came to 8 bases. Germline loops: CDR1 GTSNPN, CDR2 SVGIG (reference sequence). The CDR3 bases are TGTGCCTGGAGTGTACATCAGGCTGAAGCTTTCTTT. Its translation is CAWSVHQAEAFF.

This chain joins TRBV28 and TRBJ1-2; D may be TRBD1 (6 bases). The CDR3 runs 13 residues. Deletions cut 2 bases from V and 8 bases from J, with 12 bases between. CDR1 MDHEN and CDR2 SYDVKM come from the germline V gene. The CDR3 nucleotides read TGTGCCAGCAGTTTACAGGGGCCCGGGGGCTACACCTTC. Translation: CASSLQGPGGYTF.

This chain links TRBV6-5 with TRBJ2-1, with a tentative D call TRBD1 (6 bases). Germline values: CDR1 MNHEY, CDR2 SVGAGI. V lost 0 bases and J 5 bases, leaving 11 bases between the germline ends. CDR3 length equals 15 residues. The CDR3: CASSYSGQSNNEQFF. The CDR3 region has the DNA TGTGCCAGCAGTTACTCGGGACAATCTAACAATGAGCAGTTCTTC.

This rearrangement joins TRBV30 to TRBJ1-2, with TRBD1 matching over 7 bases. This CDR3 has 12 residues. The V gene end was trimmed by 7 bases and the J gene end by 2 bases; junction bases not matched to a gene: 4. Germline lookup yields CDR1 GTSNPN and CDR2 SVGIG (reference sequence). The CDR3 protein is CAFKTGNYGYTF. Written as DNA, the CDR3 is TGTGCCTTCAAGACAGGGAACTATGGCTACACCTTC.

This chain joins TRBV27 and TRBJ2-7; a weak D match, TRBD2 (5 bases). This CDR3 has 14 amino acids. Germline assignment: CDR1 MNHEY and CDR2 SMNVEV (reference sequence). The V gene lost 5 bases and the J gene lost 0 bases, with 11 bases spanning the gap. The CDR3 loop reads CASSVGKSSYEQYF. The CDR3 nucleotides are TGTGCCAGCAGTGTCGGGAAAAGCTCCTACGAGCAGTACTTC.

This chain connects TRBV28 to TRBJ1-4; D is possibly TRBD1 (6 bases). CDR3 size: 17 residues. V lost 7 bases and J 0 bases, leaving 18 bases between the germline ends. The germline V gene encodes CDR1 MDHEN and CDR2 SYDVKM. Written as DNA, the CDR3 is TGTGCCAGCACCACGTACAGGGTTCTGGCAACTAATGAAAAACTGTTTTTT. Its translation: CASTTYRVLATNEKLFF.

This clone appeared a few times. The V gene is TRBV28, the J gene TRBJ2-7; D is unresolved. The CDR3 has 15 residues. Looked up from germline, CDR1 is MDHEN and CDR2 is SYDVKM. Trimming pared 2 bases from V and 2 bases from J, leaving 13 bases between. The CDR3 nucleotides read TGTGCCAGCAGTTTACCCGAAAGAAGACCCTACGAGCAGTACTTC. Its protein is CASSLPERRPYEQYF.

The CDR3 loop is CASSDLRGRAAEQYF. The CDR3 DNA reads as TGTGCCAGTAGTGACCTACGGGGGAGGGCCGCCGAGCAGTACTTC. This chain joins TRBV19 and TRBJ2-7; 7 positions match TRBD2. J gave up 6 bases and V 5 bases, and 13 bases lay outside the gene matches. The CDR3 spans 15 residues. Germline V gene data show CDR1 as LNHDA and CDR2 as SQIVND (reference sequence). The full variable domain, rest sourced from reference TRBV19 and TRBJ2-7, is DGGITQSPKYLFRKEGQNVTLSCEQNLNHDAMYWYRQDPGQGLRLIYYSQIVNDFQKGDIAEGYSVSREKKESFPLTVTSAQKNPTAFYLCASSDLRGRAAEQYFGPGTRLTVT.

V is TRBV19 and J is TRBJ1-2; D is possibly TRBD1 (5 bases). Trimming shortened V by 2 bases and J by 10 bases, and 14 bases separated the two germline ends. This CDR3 has 13 residues. The V gene's germline CDR1 is LNHDA and CDR2 SQIVND (reference sequence). CDR3: CASSIRDRTIYTF. CDR3 sequence (DNA): TGTGCCAGTAGTATACGAGACAGAACAATCTACACCTTC.

The rearrangement uses TRBV28 and TRBJ1-5; D possibly corresponds to TRBD1 (6 bases). The CDR3 runs to 16 residues. Germline V gene data show CDR1 as MDHEN and CDR2 as SYDVKM. V was cut by 6 bases and J by 7 bases, with 22 bases left in between. The CDR3 reads CASSPPGLGARQPQHF. CDR3 nucleotide sequence: TGTGCCAGCAGCCCTCCCGGTCTGGGGGCTCGGCAGCCCCAGCATTTT.